This T cell receptor (beta chain) emerged from a study of T cells in Graves' hyperthyroidism and ophthalmopathy. About this clonotype: The antigen remains undetermined.

The PBMCs were taken from less than 11 ml of fresh peripheral blood. V lost 6 bases, J lost 4 bases, and 14 bases stayed unmatched. Germline lookup yields CDR1 MDHEN and CDR2 SYDVKM. CDR3 length equals 16 residues. RNA transcripts provided the source from which TCR beta CDR3 regions were amplified. The HTBI set primed first-round TCR CDR3 RT-PCR. TCRdb recomputed calls from the multiplex PCR reads with MiXCR, one row per CDR3 protein. The sample yields under 450,000 distinct CDR3 sequences, 15% to 19% seen once. The study, taken as a whole, reports: In validation, the model predicted ophthalmopathy. These predictions came a median about 6.5 months before onset. Researchers report that a 13 V-J model separated ophthalmopathy from stable hyperthyroidism.

The TCR comes from a woman under 30 with Graves' hyperthyroidism. The sample consisted of blood. The chain links TRBV28 to TRBJ1-2; TRBD1 matches 7 bases. Written as DNA, the CDR3 is TGTGCCAGCAGCCCGCCACAGGGGTACCACGGCTATGGCTACACCTTC. It encodes CASSPPQGYHGYGYTF.